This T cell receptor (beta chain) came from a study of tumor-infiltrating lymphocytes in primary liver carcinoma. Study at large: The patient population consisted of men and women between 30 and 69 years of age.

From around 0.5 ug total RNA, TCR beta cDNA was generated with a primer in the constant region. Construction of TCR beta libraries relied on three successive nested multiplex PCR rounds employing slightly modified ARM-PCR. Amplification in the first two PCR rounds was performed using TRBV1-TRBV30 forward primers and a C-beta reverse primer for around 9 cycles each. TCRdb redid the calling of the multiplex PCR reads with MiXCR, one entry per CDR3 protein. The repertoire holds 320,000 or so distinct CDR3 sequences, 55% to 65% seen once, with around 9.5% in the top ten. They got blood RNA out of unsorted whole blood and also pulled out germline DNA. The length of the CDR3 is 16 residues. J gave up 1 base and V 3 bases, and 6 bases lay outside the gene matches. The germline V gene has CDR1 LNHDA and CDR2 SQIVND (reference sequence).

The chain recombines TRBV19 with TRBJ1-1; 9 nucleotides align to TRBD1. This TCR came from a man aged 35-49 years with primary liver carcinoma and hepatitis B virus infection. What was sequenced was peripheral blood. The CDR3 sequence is CASSIGTGWTNTEAFF. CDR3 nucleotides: TGTGCCAGTAGTATCGGGACAGGGTGGACGAACACTGAAGCTTTCTTT.